Each of the 17 T cell receptor beta chains below was sequenced from the same sample in a study of vaccination and CD4 T cells after COVID-19. Cultured CD4+ T-cell DNA underwent Oncomine TCR Beta short-read sequencing. TCRdb called the PCR reads again in MiXCR, with one record for every CDR3 protein. The sample has about 15,000 distinct CDR3 sequences, approximately 53% seen once. Antigens for these TCRs are unknown. Sample treatment: roughly 11-day PBMC culture with coronavirus spike peptide pools or control peptides (ViraFEST assay). Material: CD4+ T cells from blood, cultured in vitro. These receptors were collected from a human donor who had recovered from COVID-19.

The J gene is TRBJ2-1, the V gene TRBV7-2; D ambiguous. Germline loops: CDR1 SGHTA, CDR2 FQGNSA. The CDR3 runs to 14 residues. Between the trimmed V and J ends, which lost 1 base and 9 bases, there was a span of 13 bases. CDR3: CASSLGPGEGEQFF. The CDR3 coding sequence is TGTGCCAGCAGCTTAGGACCTGGCGAAGGTGAGCAGTTCTTC.

This clonotype was counted a single time. The V call is TRBV19, the J call TRBJ1-2; possibly TRBD1 for D (5 bases). V lost 3 bases to trimming and J lost 10 bases, with 24 bases between them. This CDR3 contains 16 residues. The germline V gene encodes CDR1 LNHDA and CDR2 SQIVND (reference sequence). The CDR3 loop reads CASSISSGLYSRDYTF. CDR3 DNA sequence: TGTGCCAGTAGTATTTCGTCAGGGTTATATTCCCGAGACTACACCTTC.

In DNA form, the CDR3 reads TGTGCCAGCAGCTTCGGATCAGGGTATGGCTACACCTTC. Translating it yields CASSFGSGYGYTF. The chain uses TRBV7-2 and TRBJ1-2; D is perhaps TRBD1 (5 bases). Deletions cut 3 bases from V and 5 bases from J, with 10 bases between. Germline values: CDR1 SGHTA, CDR2 FQGNSA. The CDR3 runs to 13 residues.

The J gene is TRBJ2-7, the V gene TRBV28; TRBD2 agrees at 7 bases. Trimming took 3 bases from V and 2 from J; bases not matched to a gene: 1. CDR3 length: 13 residues. The germline gives CDR1 MDHEN, CDR2 SYDVKM. CDR3 sequence: CASSLAGAYEQYF. CDR3 coding DNA: TGTGCCAGCAGTTTGGCGGGAGCCTACGAGCAGTACTTC.

In the case of this clonotype: No DNA is shown, since the ends of the CDR3 on it are uncertain; the CDR3 is the one TCRdb lists. This sequence joins TRBV4-2 and TRBJ2-5; the DNA was not compared with TRBD1, the D call given in the table. The CDR3 region is 23 residues in length, termini included. CDR1 and CDR2 (germline): LGHNA, YNFKEQ. CDR3 region: CASTNQTSMYLCATLGGPETQYF.

This clonotype was found a few times. The genes are TRBV14 and TRBJ1-1; 10 positions match TRBD1. Germline V gene sequence: CDR1 SGHDN, CDR2 FVKESK. The CDR3 loop spans 15 amino acids. The V segment lost 10 bases and the J segment 1 base; nucleotides outside the gene matches: 9. This CDR3 reads CATSPTGGQNTEAFF. Here the CDR3 DNA reads TGTGCCACTTCACCGACAGGGGGCCAGAACACTGAAGCTTTCTTT.

This clonotype was counted a single time. This chain links TRBV5-1 with TRBJ2-3; 9 bases match TRBD1. V gave up 5 bases and J gave up 3 bases; unmatched junction bases: 7. The CDR3 is 15 residues long. CDR1 is SGHRS and CDR2 is YFSETQ in the germline V gene. DNA of the CDR3: TGCGCCAGCAGTCCTACAGGGGGCACGACAGATACGCAGTATTTT. Translating gives CASSPTGGTTDTQYF.

V gene TRBV6-2 or TRBV6-3 combines with J gene TRBJ1-5, with a tentative D call TRBD1 (6 bases). This CDR3 is 15 amino acids long. The germline V gene encodes CDR1 MNHEY and CDR2 SVGEGT. Trimming left V 7 bases short and J 5 bases short, with 18 bases between. CDR3 protein: CASTSTPQGDQPQHF. The CDR3 nucleotides are TGTGCCAGCACCTCAACCCCACAGGGAGATCAGCCCCAGCATTTT.

The chain couples TRBV4-1 to TRBJ2-5; D tentatively reads TRBD1 or TRBD2 (6 bases each). V dropped 0 bases and J dropped 5 bases, with 22 bases sitting between them. This CDR3 has 18 amino acids. Germline-derived CDR1 and CDR2 are MGHRA and YSYEKL. The CDR3 DNA reads as TGCGCCAGCAGCCAAGATCTCGGGGGCGACAGGATAGAGGAGACCCAGTACTTC. It translates to CASSQDLGGDRIEETQYF.

The chain employs TRBV24-1 and TRBJ2-3, with 10 bases lining up with TRBD2. Losses at the gene ends were 4 bases for V and 7 bases for J; bases not matched to a gene: 7. The CDR3 totals 15 residues. The germline V gene has CDR1 KGHDR and CDR2 SFDVKD. This chain's CDR3 is CATSDYRTSGNTQYF. The CDR3 bases are TGTGCCACCAGTGACTATAGGACTAGCGGAAATACGCAGTATTTT.

The chain couples TRBV19 to TRBJ2-4; tentative D call: TRBD2 (7 bases). Germline V gives CDR1 LNHDA, CDR2 SQIVND (reference sequence). The V end was cut by 8 bases, the J end by 4 bases, with 12 bases between. CDR3 length: 13 amino acids. This chain's CDR3 is CASLGGAKNIQYF. CDR3 bases: TGTGCCAGTCTGGGGGGGGCGAAAAACATTCAGTACTTC.

This clonotype was seen only a few times. The V call is TRBV2, the J call TRBJ1-1, with D uncertain. Germline CDR1 and CDR2: SNHLY and FYNNEI. V dropped 4 bases and J dropped 5 bases, with 8 bases sitting between them. The CDR3 sequence is 12 residues long. The CDR3 nucleotides are TGTGCCAGCAGTGTAACCTGGACTGAAGCTTTCTTT. This codes for CASSVTWTEAFF.

J is TRBJ1-6 and V is TRBV6-1; 9 bases fit TRBD1. The CDR3 sequence is 17 residues long. After removal of 4 bases from V and 4 bases from J, the junction contained 8 bases not matched to a gene. Germline CDR1 and CDR2: MNHNS and SASEGT. The CDR3: CASSGAGQGHYNSPLHF. The CDR3 DNA follows: TGTGCCAGCAGTGGGGCGGGACAGGGCCATTATAATTCACCCCTCCACTTT.

This clonotype was counted once. This sequence joins TRBV27 and TRBJ2-7, with TRBD2 matching 8 bases. The V gene end was trimmed by 5 bases and the J gene end by 3 bases; junction bases not matched to a gene: 6. This CDR3 is 14 amino acids long. Germline CDR1 is MNHEY and CDR2 is SMNVEV (reference sequence). The chain's CDR3 is CASSTLAESYEQYF. The CDR3 nucleotides are TGTGCCAGCAGTACACTAGCGGAGAGCTACGAGCAGTACTTC.

V is TRBV19 and J is TRBJ2-2; 12 nucleotides match TRBD2. Germline lookup yields CDR1 LNHDA and CDR2 SQIVND (reference sequence). With V trimmed by 5 bases and J by 5 bases, 9 bases remained unmatched. The CDR3 has 17 amino acids. For the CDR3, the DNA is TGTGCCAGTAGTGCGACTAGCGGGGGCCGCGGAACCGGGGAGCTGTTTTTT. It codes for CASSATSGGRGTGELFF.

The chain carries TRBV5-5 and TRBJ2-3; 11 positions match TRBD1. The CDR3 has 15 amino acids. V gave up 2 bases and J gave up 6 bases; unmatched junction bases: 5. CDR1 is SGHKS, CDR2 YYEKEE, per germline (reference sequence). DNA of the CDR3: TGTGCCAGCAGCTTAGGGACAGGGGGTTCGGATACGCAGTATTTT. Encoded protein: CASSLGTGGSDTQYF.

A few counts support this clonotype. The chain carries TRBV20-1 and TRBJ2-3, with D possibly TRBD2 on 5 matching bases. The CDR3 covers 15 residues. V lost 6 bases and J lost 0, with 16 bases in between. Germline CDR1 reads DFQATT; CDR2 reads SNEGSKA (reference sequence). CDR3 residues: CSARGRKPSTDTQYF. For the CDR3, the DNA is TGCAGTGCCCGAGGGCGCAAACCTAGCACAGATACGCAGTATTTT.